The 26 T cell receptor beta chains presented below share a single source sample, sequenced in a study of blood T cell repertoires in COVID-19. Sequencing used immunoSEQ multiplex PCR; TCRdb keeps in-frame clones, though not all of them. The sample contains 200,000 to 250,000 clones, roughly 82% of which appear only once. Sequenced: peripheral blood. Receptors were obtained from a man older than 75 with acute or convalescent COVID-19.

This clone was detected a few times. This CDR3 is CASSVERANSPLHF. CDR3 sequence (DNA): TGTGCCAGCAGTGTTGAGAGGGCTAATTCACCCCTCCACTTT. V is TRBV2 and J is TRBJ1-6; D is uncertain. Per the germline V gene, CDR1 is SNHLY and CDR2 is FYNNEI. V gave up 4 bases and J gave up 6 bases, with 10 bases separating them. The CDR3 extends over 14 amino acids.

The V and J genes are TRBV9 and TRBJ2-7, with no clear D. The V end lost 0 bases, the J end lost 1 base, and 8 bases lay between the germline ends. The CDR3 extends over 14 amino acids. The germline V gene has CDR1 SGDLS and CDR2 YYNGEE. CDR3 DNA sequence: TGTGCCAGCAGCGTAGCGAGCAGGTCCTACGAGCAGTACTTC. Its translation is CASSVASRSYEQYF. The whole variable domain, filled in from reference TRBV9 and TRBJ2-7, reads DSGVTQTPKHLITATGQRVTLRCSPRSGDLSVYWYQQSLDQGLQFLIQYYNGEERAKGNILERFSAQQFPDLHSELNLSSLELGDSALYFCASSVASRSYEQYFGPGTRLTVT.

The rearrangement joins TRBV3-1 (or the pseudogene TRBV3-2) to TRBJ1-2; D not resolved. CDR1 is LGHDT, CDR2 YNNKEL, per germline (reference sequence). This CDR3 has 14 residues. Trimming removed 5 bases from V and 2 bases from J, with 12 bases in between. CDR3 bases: TGTGCCAGCAGCGATAGGTCGGGGAACTATGGCTACACCTTC. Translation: CASSDRSGNYGYTF.

The CDR3 loop is CASSWTGTLSTDTQYF. CDR3 nucleotides: TGTGCCAGCAGCTGGACAGGGACTCTGAGCACAGATACGCAGTATTTT. The V call is TRBV5-8, the J call TRBJ2-3; 8 nucleotides line up with TRBD1. Germline CDR1 and CDR2: SGHTS and YDEGEE. The CDR3 has 16 amino acids. Unmatched junction bases numbered 6, after V lost 3 bases and J lost 0 bases.

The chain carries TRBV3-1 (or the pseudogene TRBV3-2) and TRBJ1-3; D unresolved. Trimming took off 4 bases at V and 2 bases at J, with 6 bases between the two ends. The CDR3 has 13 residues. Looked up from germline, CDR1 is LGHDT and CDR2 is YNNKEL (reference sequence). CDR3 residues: CASSPNPGNTIYF. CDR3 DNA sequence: TGTGCCAGCAGCCCCAATCCTGGAAACACCATATATTTT.

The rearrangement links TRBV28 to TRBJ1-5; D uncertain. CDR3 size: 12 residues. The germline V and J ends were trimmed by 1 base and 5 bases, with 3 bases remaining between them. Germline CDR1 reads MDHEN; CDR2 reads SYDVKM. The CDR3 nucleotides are TGTGCCAGCAGTTTATCGGATCAGCCCCAGCATTTT. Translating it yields CASSLSDQPQHF.

The CDR3 region is CASRSGTLEKLFF. As DNA, the CDR3 is TGTGCCAGCAGGAGCGGGACGCTTGAAAAACTGTTTTTT. The chain has TRBV6-1 and TRBJ1-4, with a tentative D call TRBD1 (5 bases). The CDR3 has 13 amino acids. Per the germline V gene, CDR1 is MNHNS and CDR2 is SASEGT. V was trimmed by 6 bases and J by 7 bases, leaving 12 bases between them.

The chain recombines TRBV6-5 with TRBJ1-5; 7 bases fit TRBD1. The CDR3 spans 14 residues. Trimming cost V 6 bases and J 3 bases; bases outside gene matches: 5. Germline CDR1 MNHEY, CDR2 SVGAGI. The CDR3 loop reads CASRTGMVNQPQHF. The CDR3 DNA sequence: TGTGCCAGCAGGACAGGGATGGTCAATCAGCCCCAGCATTTT.

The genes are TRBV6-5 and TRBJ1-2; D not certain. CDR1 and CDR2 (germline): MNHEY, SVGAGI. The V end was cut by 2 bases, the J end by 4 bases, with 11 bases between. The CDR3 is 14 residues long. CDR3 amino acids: CASSYREGSYGYTF. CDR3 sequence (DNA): TGTGCCAGCAGTTACCGGGAAGGGAGCTATGGCTACACCTTC.

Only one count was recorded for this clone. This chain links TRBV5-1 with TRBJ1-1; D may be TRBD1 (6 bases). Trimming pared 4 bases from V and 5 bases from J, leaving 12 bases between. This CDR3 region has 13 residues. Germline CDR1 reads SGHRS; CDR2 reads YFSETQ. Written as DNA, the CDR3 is TGCGCCAGCAGCAGGGACACGGGTACTGAAGCTTTCTTT. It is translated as CASSRDTGTEAFF.

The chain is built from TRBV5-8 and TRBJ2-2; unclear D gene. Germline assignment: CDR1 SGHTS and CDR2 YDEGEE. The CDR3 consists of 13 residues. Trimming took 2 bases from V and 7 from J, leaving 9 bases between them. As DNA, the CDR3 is TGTGCCAGCAGCTTACGAGCAGGCGGGGAGCTGTTTTTT. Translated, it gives CASSLRAGGELFF. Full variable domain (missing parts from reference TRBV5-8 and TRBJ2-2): EAGVTQSPTHLIKTRGQQATLRCSPISGHTSVYWYQQALGLGLQFLLWYDEGEERNRGNFPPRFSGRQFPNYSSELNVNALELEDSALYLCASSLRAGGELFFGEGSRLTVL.

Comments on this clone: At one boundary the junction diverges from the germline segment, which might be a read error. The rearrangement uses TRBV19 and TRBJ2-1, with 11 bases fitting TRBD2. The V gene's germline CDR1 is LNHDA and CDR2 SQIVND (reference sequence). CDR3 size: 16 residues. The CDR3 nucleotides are TGTGCCAGTGGTATAGCGGGGGGGAGCTCCTACAATGAGCAGTTCTTC. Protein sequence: CASGIAGGSSYNEQFF.

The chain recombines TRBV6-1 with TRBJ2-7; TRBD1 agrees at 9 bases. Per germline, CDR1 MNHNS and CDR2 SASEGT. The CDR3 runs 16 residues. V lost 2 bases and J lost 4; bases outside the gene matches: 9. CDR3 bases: TGTGCCAGCAGTGAAAGGGGACAGGGAAAAAGATACGAGCAGTACTTC. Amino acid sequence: CASSERGQGKRYEQYF.

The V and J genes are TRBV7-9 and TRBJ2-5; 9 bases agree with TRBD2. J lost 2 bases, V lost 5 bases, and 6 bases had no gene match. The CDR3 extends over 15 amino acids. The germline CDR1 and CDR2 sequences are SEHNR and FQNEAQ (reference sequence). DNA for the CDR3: TGTGCCAGCAGCCCGCGGACTAGCGTACAAGAGACCCAGTACTTC. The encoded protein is CASSPRTSVQETQYF. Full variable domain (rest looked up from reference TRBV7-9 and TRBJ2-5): DTGVSQNPRHKITKRGQNVTFRCDPISEHNRLYWYRQTLGQGPEFLTYFQNEAQLEKSRLLSDRFSAERPKGSFSTLEIQRTEQGDSAMYLCASSPRTSVQETQYFGPGTRLLVL.

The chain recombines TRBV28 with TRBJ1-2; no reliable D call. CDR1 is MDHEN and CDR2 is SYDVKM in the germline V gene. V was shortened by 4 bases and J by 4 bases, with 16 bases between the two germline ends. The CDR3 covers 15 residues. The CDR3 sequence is CASSSTAGGSYGYTF. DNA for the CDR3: TGTGCCAGCAGTTCGACCGCGGGAGGGTCCTATGGCTACACCTTC.

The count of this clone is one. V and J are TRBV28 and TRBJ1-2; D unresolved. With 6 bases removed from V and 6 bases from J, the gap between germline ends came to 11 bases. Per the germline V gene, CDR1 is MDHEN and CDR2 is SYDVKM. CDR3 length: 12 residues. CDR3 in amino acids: CASSVVRDGYTF. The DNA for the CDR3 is TGTGCCAGCAGCGTGGTGCGGGATGGCTACACCTTC.

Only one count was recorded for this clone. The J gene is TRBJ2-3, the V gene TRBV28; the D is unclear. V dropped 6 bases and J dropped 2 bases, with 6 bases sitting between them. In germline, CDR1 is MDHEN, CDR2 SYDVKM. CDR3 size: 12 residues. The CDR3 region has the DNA TGTGCCAGCAGAGCTGTCACAGATACGCAGTATTTT. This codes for CASRAVTDTQYF.

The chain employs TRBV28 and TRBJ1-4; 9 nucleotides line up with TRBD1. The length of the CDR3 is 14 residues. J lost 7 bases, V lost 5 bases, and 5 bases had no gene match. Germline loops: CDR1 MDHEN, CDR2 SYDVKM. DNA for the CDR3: TGTGCCAGCAGTGCGGGACAGGGCGGTGAAAAACTGTTTTTT. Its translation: CASSAGQGGEKLFF. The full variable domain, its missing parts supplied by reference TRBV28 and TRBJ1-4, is DVKVTQSSRYLVKRTGEKVFLECVQDMDHENMFWYRQDPGLGLRLIYFSYDVKMKEKGDIPEGYSVSREKKERFSLILESASTNQTSMYLCASSAGQGGEKLFFGSGTQLSVL.

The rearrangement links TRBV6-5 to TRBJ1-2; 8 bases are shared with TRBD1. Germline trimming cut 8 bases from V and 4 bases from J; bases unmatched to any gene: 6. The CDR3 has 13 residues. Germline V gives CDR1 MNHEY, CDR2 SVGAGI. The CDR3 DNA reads TGTGCCAGCTCCGCGGACAGGGCCTATGGCTACACCTTC. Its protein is CASSADRAYGYTF.

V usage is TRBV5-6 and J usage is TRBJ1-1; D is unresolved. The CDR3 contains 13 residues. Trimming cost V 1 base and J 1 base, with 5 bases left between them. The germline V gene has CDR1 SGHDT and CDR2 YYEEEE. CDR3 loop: CASSLTGNTEAFF. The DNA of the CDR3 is TGTGCCAGCAGCTTGACTGGGAACACTGAAGCTTTCTTT.

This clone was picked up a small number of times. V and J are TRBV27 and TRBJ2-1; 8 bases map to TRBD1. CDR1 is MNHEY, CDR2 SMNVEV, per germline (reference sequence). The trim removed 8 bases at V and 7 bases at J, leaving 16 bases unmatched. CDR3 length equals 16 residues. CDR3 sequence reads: CASALSTGTGSNEQFF. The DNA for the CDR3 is TGTGCCAGCGCCCTCAGTACCGGGACAGGTTCTAATGAGCAGTTCTTC.

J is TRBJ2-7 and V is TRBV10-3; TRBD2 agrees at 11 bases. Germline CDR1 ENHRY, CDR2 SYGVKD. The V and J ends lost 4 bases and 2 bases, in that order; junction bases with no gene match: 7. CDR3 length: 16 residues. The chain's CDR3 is CAISGLAGPNAYEQYF. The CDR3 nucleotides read TGTGCCATCAGTGGACTAGCGGGACCCAACGCCTACGAGCAGTACTTC.

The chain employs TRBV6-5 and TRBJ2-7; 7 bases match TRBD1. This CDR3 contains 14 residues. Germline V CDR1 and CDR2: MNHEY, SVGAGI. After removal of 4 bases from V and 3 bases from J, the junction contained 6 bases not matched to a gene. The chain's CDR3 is CASSSRDSVYEQYF. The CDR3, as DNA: TGTGCCAGCAGTTCCCGGGACAGCGTCTACGAGCAGTACTTC.

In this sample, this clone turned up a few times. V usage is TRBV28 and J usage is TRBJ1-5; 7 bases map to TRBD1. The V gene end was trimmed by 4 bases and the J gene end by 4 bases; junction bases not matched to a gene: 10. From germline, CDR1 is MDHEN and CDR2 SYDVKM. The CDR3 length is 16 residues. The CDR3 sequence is CASSSYQQGINQPQHF. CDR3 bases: TGTGCCAGCAGTTCATACCAACAGGGGATTAATCAGCCCCAGCATTTT.

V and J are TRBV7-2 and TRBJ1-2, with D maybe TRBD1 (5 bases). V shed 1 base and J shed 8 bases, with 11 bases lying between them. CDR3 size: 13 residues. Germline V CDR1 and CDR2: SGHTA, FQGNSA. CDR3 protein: CASSLGVRVGYTF. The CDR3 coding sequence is TGTGCCAGCAGCTTAGGGGTCAGGGTCGGCTACACCTTC.

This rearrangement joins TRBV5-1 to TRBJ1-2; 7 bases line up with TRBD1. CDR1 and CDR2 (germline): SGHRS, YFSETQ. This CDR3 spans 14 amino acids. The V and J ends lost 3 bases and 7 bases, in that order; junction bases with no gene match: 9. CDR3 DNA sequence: TGCGCCAGCAGCTCAGAACCCGGGACAGCTGGCTACACCTTC. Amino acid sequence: CASSSEPGTAGYTF.